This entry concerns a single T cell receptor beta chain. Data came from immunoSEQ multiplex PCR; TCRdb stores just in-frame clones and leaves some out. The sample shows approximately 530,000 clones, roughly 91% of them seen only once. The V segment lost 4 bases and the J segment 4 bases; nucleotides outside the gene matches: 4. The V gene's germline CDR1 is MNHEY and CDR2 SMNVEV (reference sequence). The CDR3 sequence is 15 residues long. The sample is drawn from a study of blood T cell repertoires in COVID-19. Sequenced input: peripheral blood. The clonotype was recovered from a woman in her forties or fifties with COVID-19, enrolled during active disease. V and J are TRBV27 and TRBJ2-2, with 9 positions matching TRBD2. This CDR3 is CASSYSGGTTGELFF. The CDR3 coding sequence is TGTGCCAGCAGTTACAGCGGGGGGACCACCGGGGAGCTGTTTTTT.